There are many counts of the clone carrying this TCR beta chain. The source of the sample is a study of identical twins. TCRdb used MiXCR to reprocess the 5' RACE reads, holding one entry per CDR3 protein. This table holds 450,000 or so distinct CDR3 sequences, more than 13% found once. V was clipped by 1 base and J by 8 bases; unmatched bases: 8. The CDR3 extends over 15 amino acids. Germline CDR1 LGHNA, CDR2 YSLEER. Separately, the same data were catalogued under a study of yellow fever vaccine responses in identical twins.

This clonotype originated in a woman aged 18-30 years in good health. The gene calls are TRBV4-3 and TRBJ2-1, with 7 bases matching TRBD2. The sample comprised CD4+ T cells sorted from blood. The CDR3 DNA reads TGCGCCAGCAGCCAAGCACCTTACGCGGGAGATGAGCAGTTCTTC. Translating gives CASSQAPYAGDEQFF.